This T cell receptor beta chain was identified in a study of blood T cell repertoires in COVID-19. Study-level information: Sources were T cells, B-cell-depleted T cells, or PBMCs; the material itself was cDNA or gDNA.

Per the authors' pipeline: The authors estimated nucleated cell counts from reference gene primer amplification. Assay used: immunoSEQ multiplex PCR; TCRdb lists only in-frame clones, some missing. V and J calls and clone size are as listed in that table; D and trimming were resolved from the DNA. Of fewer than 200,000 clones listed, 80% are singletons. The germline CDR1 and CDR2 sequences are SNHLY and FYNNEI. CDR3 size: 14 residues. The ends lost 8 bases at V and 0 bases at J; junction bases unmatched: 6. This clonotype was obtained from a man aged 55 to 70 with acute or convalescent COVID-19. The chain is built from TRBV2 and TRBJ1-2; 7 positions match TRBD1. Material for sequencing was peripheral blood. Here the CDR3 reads CASRDRASNYGYTF. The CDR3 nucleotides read TGTGCCAGCCGCGACAGGGCCTCTAACTATGGCTACACCTTC.